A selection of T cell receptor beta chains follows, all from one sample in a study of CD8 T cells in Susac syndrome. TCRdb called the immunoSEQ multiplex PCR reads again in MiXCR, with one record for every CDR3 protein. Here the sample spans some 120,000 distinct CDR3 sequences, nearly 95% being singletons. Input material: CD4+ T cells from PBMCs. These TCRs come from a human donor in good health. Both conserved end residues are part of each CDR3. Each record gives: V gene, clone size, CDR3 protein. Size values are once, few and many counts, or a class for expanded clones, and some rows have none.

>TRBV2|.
CASGRDRLDEQYF
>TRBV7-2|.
CASSSGTSVLYEQYF
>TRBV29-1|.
CSVGGLAGVVTGELFF
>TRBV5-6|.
CASSVDLLGSDTQYF
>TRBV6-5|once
CASSSSGTNYGYTF
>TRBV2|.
CASSPGQPSYNEQFF
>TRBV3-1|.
CASSQAGSTEAFF
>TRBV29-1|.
CSVVSQMNTEAFF
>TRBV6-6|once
CASSYTVQDEAFF
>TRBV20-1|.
CSAKGGLAGGNTGELFF
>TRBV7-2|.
CASSLGFGEQFF
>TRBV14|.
CASSQLRSYTGELFF
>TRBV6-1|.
CASSTLAGGPSYNEQFF
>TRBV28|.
CASRTSHYEQYF
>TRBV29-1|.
CSAAPSADSYNEQFF
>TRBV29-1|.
CSVATGGNQPQHF
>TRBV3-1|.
CASSQEGAVVLTF
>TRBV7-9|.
CASRPFRRNVDEQFF
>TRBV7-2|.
CASSSDRAKNIQYF
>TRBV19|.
CASSNRSPYQPQHF
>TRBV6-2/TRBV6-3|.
CASSAWSNQPQHF
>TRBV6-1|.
CASRPRQFGDTQYF
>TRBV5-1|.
CASSLESGVGTEAFF
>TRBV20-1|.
CSARAGQTNQPQHF
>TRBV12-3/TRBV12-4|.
CASRGTGRAGGYTF
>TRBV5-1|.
CASSMDSQNIQYF
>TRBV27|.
CASSSPAKNIQYF
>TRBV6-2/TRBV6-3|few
CASSRQGNEQFF
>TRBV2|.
CASSPIDTNQPQHF
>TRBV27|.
CASSKTIPRRDAVSYEQYF
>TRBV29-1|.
CSAGDYGNTIYF
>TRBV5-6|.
CASSLDSRDTQYF
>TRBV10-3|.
CAISEREARGDTQYF
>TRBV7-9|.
CASSLDRRAQYF
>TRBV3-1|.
CASSQDYWAGASTGELFF
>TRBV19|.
CASTASVNTGELFF
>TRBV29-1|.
CSVPWNTEAFF
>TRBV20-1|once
CSARGFGPGANEQFF
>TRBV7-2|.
CASSSQMGTGAYEQYF
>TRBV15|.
CATSRARGASYEQYF
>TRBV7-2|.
CASSLIGPRGAFF
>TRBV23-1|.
CASSRGEGHGNTEAFF
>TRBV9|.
CASSEASGRSYNEQFF
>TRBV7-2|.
CASSRGGPNTEAFF
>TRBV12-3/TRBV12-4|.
CASSSPPYEQFF
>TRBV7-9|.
CASSYWTATVGAFF
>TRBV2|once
CASSVGNTGELFF
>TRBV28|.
CASSTNFQPQHF
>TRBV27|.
CASSPYRDPEQFF
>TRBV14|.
CASSHRYDGTYEQYF
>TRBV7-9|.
CASSLAPSGTNYHEQYF
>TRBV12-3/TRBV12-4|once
CASSLKEGAQPQHF
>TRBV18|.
CASSPGGRLAKNIQYF